The rows below give T cell receptor beta chains drawn from one sample of a study of neurological immune-mediated disorders. TCRdb processed the 5' RACE reads anew with MiXCR; each CDR3 protein has one entry. Altogether roughly 56,000 distinct CDR3 sequences are present, over 10% being singletons, with the ten largest covering around 1.9%. Sequenced: PBMCs. These receptors came from a man between 60 and 75 years old in good health. The CDR3 runs from the conserved cysteine through the conserved F or W. Each record gives: V gene, clone size, D gene, J gene, CDR3 protein, CDR3 DNA. D genes are given only for firm matches. Clone size is stated in some rows and not others, as once, few, many or a class when expanded.

TRBV12-3/TRBV12-4	.	.	TRBJ2-2	CANRRTSRGADGELFF	TGTGCCAACAGACGGACTAGCAGGGGGGCCGACGGGGAGCTGTTTTTT
TRBV14	many	.	TRBJ2-5	CASSQMYGGRETQYF	TGTGCCAGCAGCCAAATGTATGGGGGCCGCGAGACCCAGTACTTC
TRBV12-3/TRBV12-4	many	TRBD1	TRBJ1-2	CASSAQGAGGYTF	TGTGCCAGCAGTGCCCAGGGGGCGGGTGGCTACACCTTC
TRBV7-2	many	.	TRBJ1-2	CASSPSWGSNYGYTF	TGTGCCAGCAGCCCTAGCTGGGGGTCAAACTATGGCTACACCTTC
TRBV6-2/TRBV6-3	many	.	TRBJ1-5	CASSYSQGINQPQHF	TGTGCCAGCAGTTACAGTCAGGGTATCAATCAGCCCCAGCATTTT
TRBV20-1	many	TRBD2	TRBJ2-7	CSARAPRGTSGGSYEQYF	TGCAGTGCTAGAGCTCCACGTGGGACTAGCGGGGGTTCCTACGAGCAGTACTTC
TRBV28	many	.	TRBJ2-1	CASSPRSEQFF	TGTGCCAGCAGTCCAAGGTCCGAGCAGTTCTTC
TRBV5-8	many	.	TRBJ1-1	CASMTGRGTEAFF	TGTGCCAGCATGACCGGACGTGGCACTGAAGCTTTCTTT
TRBV6-2/TRBV6-3	many	.	TRBJ1-5	CASSVSFSGGANQPQHF	TGTGCCAGCAGTGTCTCTTTTTCAGGAGGGGCGAATCAGCCCCAGCATTTT
TRBV7-2	many	TRBD1	TRBJ1-4	CASSTRRGGGEKLFF	TGTGCCAGCAGCACACGGAGAGGGGGCGGAGAAAAACTGTTTTTT
TRBV5-5	many	.	TRBJ2-5	CASSSPTGQETQYF	TGTGCCAGCAGCTCCCCCACGGGCCAAGAGACCCAGTACTTC
TRBV20-1	many	.	TRBJ2-1	CSASPTDNEQFF	TGCAGTGCTAGCCCCACGGACAATGAGCAGTTCTTC
TRBV7-2	many	.	TRBJ1-2	CASSPQTEKNYGYTF	TGTGCCAGCAGCCCCCAGACAGAGAAGAACTATGGCTACACCTTC
TRBV6-2/TRBV6-3	many	.	TRBJ2-1	CASSYRDYNEQFF	TGTGCCAGCAGTTACAGGGACTACAATGAGCAGTTCTTC
TRBV29-1	many	TRBD1	TRBJ1-4	CSGVQGADEKLFF	TGCAGCGGGGTACAGGGGGCTGATGAAAAACTGTTTTTT
TRBV28	many	.	TRBJ1-3	CASSSLTGTGNTIYF	TGTGCCAGCAGTTCCCTAACAGGGACTGGAAACACCATATATTTT
TRBV20-1	many	.	TRBJ2-7	CSGGFNYEQYF	TGCAGTGGAGGATTTAACTACGAGCAGTACTTC
TRBV15	many	TRBD1	TRBJ1-6	CATSFSTGGNSPLHF	TGTGCCACCAGTTTCTCGACAGGGGGAAATTCACCCCTCCACTTT
TRBV7-2	many	TRBD2	TRBJ2-5	CASSFGPGGQETQYF	TGTGCCAGCAGCTTTGGTCCGGGAGGCCAAGAGACCCAGTACTTC
TRBV7-2	many	TRBD2	TRBJ2-7	CASSPRTSGGSYEQYF	TGTGCCAGCAGCCCCCGGACTAGCGGGGGGAGTTACGAGCAGTACTTC
TRBV12-3/TRBV12-4	many	.	TRBJ2-5	CASSSLARLASIDGTQYF	TGTGCCAGCAGTTCCTTAGCCCGATTGGCTAGCATTGACGGGACCCAGTACTTC
TRBV10-3	.	TRBD2	TRBJ2-3	CAIWTSGTPDTQYF	TGTGCCATCTGGACTAGCGGGACCCCAGATACGCAGTATTTT
TRBV27	many	TRBD1	TRBJ1-1	CASSPAGTGVHTEAFF	TGTGCCAGCAGTCCCGCCGGGACAGGGGTCCACACTGAAGCTTTCTTT
TRBV9	many	.	TRBJ2-3	CASRDEGTDTQYF	TGTGCCAGCAGGGATGAGGGCACAGATACGCAGTATTTT
TRBV4-3	many	.	TRBJ1-5	CASSQALDQPQHF	TGCGCCAGCAGCCAAGCCCTCGACCAGCCCCAGCATTTT
TRBV7-3	many	.	TRBJ2-1	CASSIDQVLVNEQFF	TGTGCCAGCAGCATCGACCAAGTACTAGTGAATGAGCAGTTCTTC
TRBV12-3/TRBV12-4	many	TRBD1	TRBJ2-1	CAGTGQGNEQFF	TGTGCCGGCACGGGACAGGGTAATGAGCAGTTCTTC
TRBV27	many	.	TRBJ1-1	CASSSLVNTEAFF	TGTGCCAGCAGTTCGCTAGTTAACACTGAAGCTTTCTTT
TRBV7-6	many	.	TRBJ1-4	CASSPGRATNEKLFF	TGTGCCAGCAGCCCCGGTAGGGCAACTAATGAAAAACTGTTTTTT
TRBV27	many	TRBD2	TRBJ2-1	CASSRTSGGARNEQFF	TGTGCCAGCAGTAGGACTAGCGGGGGGGCTCGCAATGAGCAGTTCTTC
TRBV20-1	many	.	TRBJ1-5	CSARVRGRGGQPQHF	TGCAGTGCTAGAGTTCGGGGCAGGGGTGGGCAGCCCCAGCATTTT
TRBV6-5	many	.	TRBJ2-3	CASSYADTQYF	TGTGCCAGCAGTTACGCGGATACGCAGTATTTT
TRBV19	.	.	TRBJ1-5	CASSMGNQPQHF	TGTGCCAGTAGTATGGGTAATCAGCCCCAGCATTTT
TRBV3-1	many	.	TRBJ2-7	CASSQMTGPYEQYF	TGTGCCAGCAGCCAAATGACAGGACCCTACGAGCAGTACTTC
TRBV20-1	many	.	TRBJ2-7	CSGAGDKGEQYF	TGCAGTGGGGCAGGGGATAAGGGCGAGCAGTACTTC
TRBV20-1	many	.	TRBJ2-7	CSVTGTSYEQYF	TGCAGTGTAACAGGGACCTCCTACGAGCAGTACTTC
TRBV10-2	many	TRBD1	TRBJ2-5	CASRAQGRSQETQYF	TGCGCCAGCAGAGCACAGGGGCGCTCCCAAGAGACCCAGTACTTC
TRBV5-1	many	.	TRBJ2-5	CASREAETQYF	TGCGCCAGCAGGGAGGCGGAGACCCAGTACTTC
TRBV5-5	many	TRBD2	TRBJ2-3	CASSGAGGHTDTQYF	TGTGCCAGCAGCGGAGCGGGGGGCCATACAGATACGCAGTATTTT
TRBV7-2	many	TRBD1	TRBJ2-1	CASSLSDREVAIRGNEQFF	TGTGCCAGCAGCTTATCGGACAGGGAGGTTGCCATACGGGGCAATGAGCAGTTCTTC
TRBV5-8	many	.	TRBJ2-3	CASSSTDTQYF	TGTGCCAGCAGCTCCACAGATACGCAGTATTTT
TRBV4-1	.	.	TRBJ1-5	CASSQDSGLNQPQHF	TGCGCCAGCAGCCAAGATAGCGGCCTAAATCAGCCCCAGCATTTT
TRBV20-1	many	.	TRBJ1-4	CSAGGQFNEKLFF	TGCAGTGCCGGTGGGCAGTTTAATGAAAAACTGTTTTTT
TRBV5-1	many	.	TRBJ2-5	CASSEYQETQYF	TGCGCCAGCAGCGAGTACCAAGAGACCCAGTACTTC
TRBV12-3/TRBV12-4	many	.	TRBJ2-7	CASRLDGSYEQYF	TGTGCCAGCAGATTAGACGGGTCCTACGAGCAGTACTTC
TRBV6-2/TRBV6-3	many	.	TRBJ1-4	CASSDRQDGEKLFF	TGTGCCAGCAGCGACCGACAGGACGGAGAAAAACTGTTTTTT
TRBV12-3/TRBV12-4	many	.	TRBJ1-1	CASRSGRQAFF	TGTGCCAGCAGGTCCGGACGGCAAGCTTTCTTT
TRBV5-1	.	.	TRBJ2-2	CASSLVPGELFF	TGCGCCAGCAGCTTGGTCCCGGGGGAGCTGTTTTTT
TRBV20-1	.	.	TRBJ2-3	CSASWGRGRLTDTQYF	TGCAGTGCTTCCTGGGGGAGGGGGCGTCTGACAGATACGCAGTATTTT
TRBV12-3/TRBV12-4	many	TRBD2	TRBJ2-7	CASSGAGGGYEQYF	TGTGCCAGCAGTGGAGCGGGGGGAGGATACGAGCAGTACTTC
TRBV5-4	many	.	TRBJ2-5	CASRAQGRETQYF	TGTGCCAGCAGGGCGCAGGGACGGGAGACCCAGTACTTC
TRBV28	.	TRBD1	TRBJ1-5	CASGRNRGIDGQPQHF	TGTGCCAGCGGGAGAAACAGGGGAATAGATGGTCAGCCCCAGCATTTT
TRBV15	many	TRBD1	TRBJ1-5	CATSASGTGGTHQPQHF	TGTGCCACCAGCGCCTCCGGGACAGGGGGCACCCATCAGCCCCAGCATTTT
TRBV29-1	many	.	TRBJ1-2	CSVDRQNYGYTF	TGCAGCGTTGACCGACAGAACTATGGCTACACCTTC
TRBV4-3	.	.	TRBJ2-5	CASSQDLIETQYF	TGCGCCAGCAGCCAGGACCTGATAGAGACCCAGTACTTC
TRBV12-3/TRBV12-4	many	.	TRBJ1-6	CASSSQSYSPLHF	TGTGCCAGCAGCTCACAGAGCTATTCACCCCTCCACTTT
TRBV7-2	many	.	TRBJ1-2	CASSPAQQNYGYTF	TGTGCCAGCAGCCCCGCTCAGCAAAACTATGGCTACACCTTC
TRBV20-1	many	TRBD1	TRBJ1-3	CSARDLGQATSGNTIYF	TGCAGTGCTAGGGATCTTGGACAGGCCACCTCTGGAAACACCATATATTTT
TRBV9	many	TRBD2	TRBJ2-3	CASSGTSGGPGDTQYF	TGTGCCAGCAGCGGAACTAGCGGGGGGCCAGGAGATACGCAGTATTTT